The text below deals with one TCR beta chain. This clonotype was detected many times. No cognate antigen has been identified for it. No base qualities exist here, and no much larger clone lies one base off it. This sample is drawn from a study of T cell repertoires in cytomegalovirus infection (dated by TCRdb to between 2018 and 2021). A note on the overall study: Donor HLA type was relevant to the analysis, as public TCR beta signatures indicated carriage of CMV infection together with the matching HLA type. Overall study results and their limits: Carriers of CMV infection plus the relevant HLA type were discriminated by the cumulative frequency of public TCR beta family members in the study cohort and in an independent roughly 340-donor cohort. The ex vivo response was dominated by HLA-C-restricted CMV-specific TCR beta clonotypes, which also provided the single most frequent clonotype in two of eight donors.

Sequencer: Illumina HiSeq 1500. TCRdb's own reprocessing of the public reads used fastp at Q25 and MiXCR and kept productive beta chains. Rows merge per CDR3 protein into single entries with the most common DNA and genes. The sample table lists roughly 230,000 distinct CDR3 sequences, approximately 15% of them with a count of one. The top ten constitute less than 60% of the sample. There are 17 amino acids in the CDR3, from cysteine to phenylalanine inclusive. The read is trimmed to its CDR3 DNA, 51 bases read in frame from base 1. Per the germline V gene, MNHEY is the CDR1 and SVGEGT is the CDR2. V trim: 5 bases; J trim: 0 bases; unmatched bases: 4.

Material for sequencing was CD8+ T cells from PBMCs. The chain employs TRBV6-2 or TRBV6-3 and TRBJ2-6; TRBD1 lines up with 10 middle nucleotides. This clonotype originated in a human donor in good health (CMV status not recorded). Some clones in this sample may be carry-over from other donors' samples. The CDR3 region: CASSRTGGNSGANVLTF. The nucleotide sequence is TGTGCCAGCAGTAGGACAGGGGGGAACTCTGGGGCCAACGTCCTGACTTTC.